This T cell receptor beta chain was sequenced in a study of blood T cells in healthy people across ages. Overall study findings and caveats: Donor CMV infection status was unknown, possibly confounding age-related changes in expanded clonotypes. Compared with aged donors, long-lived donors showed fewer expanded clones, suggesting selection.

The sample holds a few counts of this clonotype. Its matching antigen is unknown. At one end the junction does not follow the germline gene, possibly because of a read error. The CDR3 totals 16 residues. At least 7 million PBMCs were isolated per sample. Together with a sample-barcoded 5' primer, a J-beta primer mix was included in a second PCR lasting roughly 6 to 12 cycles. A tag from a template-switch adaptor with 12 random nucleotides marked each cDNA molecule. Via MiXCR, TCRdb re-called the 5' RACE reads, giving one row per CDR3 protein. The sample holds around 1,700,000 distinct CDR3 sequences; approximately 30% are singletons and the top ten take less than 9.5%.

Sequencing used blood. The chain has TRBV12-3 or TRBV12-4 and TRBJ2-7; 10 nucleotides match TRBD2. This clonotype was sampled from a woman in her twenties or thirties in good health. Written as DNA, the CDR3 is TGCGCCAGCAGTCATCTCTCTAGCGGGAGCTCCTACGAGCAGTACTTC. Translation gives CASSHLSSGSSYEQYF.